One sample yielded the 2 T cell receptor beta chains listed below, sequenced in a study of identical twins. TCRdb redid the calling of the 5' RACE reads with MiXCR, one entry per CDR3 protein. The sample yields under 900,000 distinct CDR3 sequences, about 18% seen once. These same records also appear under a second study, on T cells expressing NK-cell markers.

Material for sequencing was PBMCs. Receptor source: a woman aged 18-35 years in good health.

This clonotype was counted between two and nine times. This rearrangement joins TRBV6-1 to TRBJ2-5; a possible D gene is TRBD2 (5 bases). The germline V gene encodes CDR1 MNHNS and CDR2 SASEGT. V was pared by 6 bases and J by 0 bases, with 14 bases between. This CDR3 is 15 amino acids long. The CDR3 region is CASSPRGQYQETQYF. The CDR3 DNA sequence: TGTGCCAGCAGCCCCCGCGGGCAGTACCAAGAGACCCAGTACTTC.

The rearrangement uses TRBV11-2 and TRBJ1-5; possible D gene TRBD1, 5 bases. V lost 5 bases and J 3 bases, leaving 11 bases between the germline ends. The CDR3 runs 14 residues. CDR1 SGHAT and CDR2 FQNNGV come from the germline V gene. The CDR3 DNA is TGTGCCAGCAGCCAAACAGGCCCCAATCAGCCCCAGCATTTT. Its protein product is CASSQTGPNQPQHF. Together with reference TRBV11-2 and TRBJ1-5, the CDR3 gives the full variable domain: EAGVAQSPRYKIIEKRQSVAFWCNPISGHATLYWYQQILGQGPKLLIQFQNNGVVDDSQLPKDRFSAERLKGVDSTLKIQPAKLEDSAVYLCASSQTGPNQPQHFGDGTRLSIL.